This T cell receptor beta chain was recorded in a study of CD8+CD57+ T cells in acquired aplastic anemia. Genomic DNA constituted the template upon which TCR beta VDJ and CDR3 profiling was performed. Each CDR3 protein is one row after TCRdb ran MiXCR on the reads. Seen here are about 200,000 distinct CDR3 sequences, 40% to 60% observed once, and the top ten hold nearly 20%. Trimming cost V 5 bases and J 7 bases, with 5 bases left between them. The germline V gene has CDR1 DFQATT and CDR2 SNEGSKA (reference sequence). The CDR3 consists of 9 residues. Sequencing involved patients with CD8+CD57+ cell expansion previously shown by flow cytometry. Every patient had severe acquired aplastic anemia.

The chain uses TRBV20-1 and TRBJ1-1, with D unresolved. The clonotype was recovered from a human donor with aplastic anemia. Sample: sorted CD4+, CD8+, or CD8+CD57+ T cells (not recorded which) from PBMCs. CDR3 nucleotide sequence: TGCAGTGCTCCTATTGAAGCTTTCTTT. Amino acid sequence: CSAPIEAFF.